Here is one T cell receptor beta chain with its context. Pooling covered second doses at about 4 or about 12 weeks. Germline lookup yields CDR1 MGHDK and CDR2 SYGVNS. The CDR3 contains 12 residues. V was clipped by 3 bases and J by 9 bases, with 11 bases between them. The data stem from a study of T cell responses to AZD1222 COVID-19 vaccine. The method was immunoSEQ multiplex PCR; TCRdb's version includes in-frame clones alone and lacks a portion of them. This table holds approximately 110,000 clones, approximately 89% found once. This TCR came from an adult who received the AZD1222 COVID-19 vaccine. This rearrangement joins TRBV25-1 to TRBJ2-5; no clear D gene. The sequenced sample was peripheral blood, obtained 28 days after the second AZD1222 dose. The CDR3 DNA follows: TGTGCCAGCAGTGAGAGTTTGGTGGCCCAGTACTTC. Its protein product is CASSESLVAQYF.